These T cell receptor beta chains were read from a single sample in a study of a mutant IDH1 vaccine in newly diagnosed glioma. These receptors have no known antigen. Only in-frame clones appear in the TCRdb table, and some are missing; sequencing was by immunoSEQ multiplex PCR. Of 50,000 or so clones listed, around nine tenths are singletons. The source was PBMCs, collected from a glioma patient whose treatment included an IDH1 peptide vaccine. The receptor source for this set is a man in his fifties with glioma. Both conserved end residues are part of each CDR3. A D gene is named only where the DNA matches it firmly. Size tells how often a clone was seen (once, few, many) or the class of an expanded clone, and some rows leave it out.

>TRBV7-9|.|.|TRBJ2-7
CASSFHISYEQYF
TGTGCCAGCAGCTTCCACATCTCCTACGAGCAGTACTTC
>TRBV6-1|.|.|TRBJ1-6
CASSEITGGASPLHF
TGTGCCAGCAGTGAAATCACGGGGGGGGCGTCACCCCTCCACTTT
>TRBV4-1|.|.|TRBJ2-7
CASSQERGDPYEQYF
TGCGCCAGCAGCCAAGAAAGGGGCGACCCCTACGAGCAGTACTTC
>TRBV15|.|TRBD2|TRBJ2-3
CATSRDGGRRSTDTQYF
TGTGCCACCAGCAGAGATGGCGGGAGGCGGAGCACAGATACGCAGTATTTT
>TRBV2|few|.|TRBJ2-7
CASSIGSSYEQYF
TGTGCCAGCAGTATCGGAAGCTCCTACGAGCAGTACTTC
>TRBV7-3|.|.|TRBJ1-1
CASSTRGSNTEAFF
TGTGCCAGCAGCACCCGGGGTAGTAACACTGAAGCTTTCTTT
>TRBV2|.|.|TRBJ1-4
CASSDGGATNEKLFF
TGTGCCAGCAGTGATGGGGGGGCAACTAATGAAAAACTGTTTTTT
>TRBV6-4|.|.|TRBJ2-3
CASSDLGGSSDTQYF
TGTGCCAGCAGTGACCTTGGAGGGAGTAGCGATACGCAGTATTTT
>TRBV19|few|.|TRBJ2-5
CASSMGGAWETQYF
TGTGCCAGTAGTATGGGGGGCGCGTGGGAGACCCAGTACTTC
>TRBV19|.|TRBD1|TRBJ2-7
CASSAIQGFYSYEQYF
TGTGCCAGTAGTGCAATACAGGGGTTCTACTCCTACGAGCAGTACTTC
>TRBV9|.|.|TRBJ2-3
CASSPRDGGADTQYF
TGTGCCAGCAGCCCTAGAGACGGCGGGGCAGATACGCAGTATTTT
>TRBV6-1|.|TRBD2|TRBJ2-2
CASSEWGSGSVGELFF
TGTGCCAGCAGTGAATGGGGTAGCGGGAGCGTAGGGGAGCTGTTTTTT
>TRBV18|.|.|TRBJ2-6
CASSLSSGANVLTF
TGTGCCAGCTCACTGAGCTCTGGGGCCAACGTCCTGACTTTC
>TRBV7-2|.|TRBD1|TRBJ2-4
CASSQQGFSKNIQYF
TGTGCCAGCAGTCAACAGGGGTTTAGCAAAAACATTCAGTACTTC
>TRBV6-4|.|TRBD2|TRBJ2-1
CASSEETSGSPGYEQFF
TGTGCCAGCAGTGAAGAGACTAGCGGGAGCCCCGGGTATGAGCAGTTCTTC
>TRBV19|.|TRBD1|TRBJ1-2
CASRTGGTNNYGYTF
TGTGCCAGTCGGACAGGGGGTACGAATAACTATGGCTACACCTTC
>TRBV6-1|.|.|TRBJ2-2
CASSYNQGTGELFF
TGTGCCAGCAGTTATAACCAGGGAACCGGGGAGCTGTTTTTT
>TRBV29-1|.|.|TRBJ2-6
CSVYGSSGANVLTF
TGCAGCGTTTATGGTAGCTCTGGGGCCAACGTCCTGACTTTC
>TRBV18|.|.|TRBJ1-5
CATVGDVNQPQHF
TGTGCCACGGTGGGAGACGTTAATCAGCCCCAGCATTTT
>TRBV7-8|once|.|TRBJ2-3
CASSLERSGVGPTDTQYF
TGTGCCAGCAGCCTCGAACGCTCAGGGGTGGGGCCCACAGATACGCAGTATTTT
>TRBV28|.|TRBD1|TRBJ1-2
CASSLTGDNYGYTF
TGTGCCAGCAGTTTGACAGGGGATAACTATGGCTACACCTTC
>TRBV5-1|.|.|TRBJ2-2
CASSLDGDTYTGELFF
TGCGCCAGCAGCTTGGACGGGGACACTTACACCGGGGAGCTGTTTTTT
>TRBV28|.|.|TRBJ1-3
CASSLRGRTSGNTIYF
TGTGCCAGCAGTTTGAGGGGTCGAACATCTGGAAACACCATATATTTT
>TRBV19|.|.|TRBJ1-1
CASSYLTNTEAFF
TGTGCCAGTAGTTATCTAACGAACACTGAAGCTTTCTTT
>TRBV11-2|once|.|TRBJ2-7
CASSLVGSAYEQYF
TGTGCCAGCAGCTTAGTAGGATCGGCCTACGAGCAGTACTTC
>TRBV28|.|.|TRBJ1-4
CASNLGGGTTNEKLFF
TGTGCCAGCAACCTCGGGGGGGGGACAACTAATGAAAAACTGTTTTTT
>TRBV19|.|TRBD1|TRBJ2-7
CASSPRTGLYEQYF
TGTGCCAGTAGTCCTCGGACAGGACTCTACGAGCAGTACTTC
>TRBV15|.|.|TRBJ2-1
CATSREVNEQFF
TGTGCCACCAGCAGAGAGGTAAATGAGCAGTTCTTC
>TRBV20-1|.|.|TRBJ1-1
CSAQLNTEAFF
TGCAGTGCGCAGTTGAACACTGAAGCTTTCTTT
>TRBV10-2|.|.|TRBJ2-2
CASKPGHGGELFF
TGCGCCAGCAAGCCGGGACATGGTGGGGAGCTGTTTTTT
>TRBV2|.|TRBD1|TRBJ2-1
CASSWRQGLKKFF
TGTGCCAGCAGTTGGCGACAGGGATTAAAAAAGTTCTTC
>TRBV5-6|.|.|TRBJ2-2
CASRINTEEGELFF
TGTGCCAGCAGGATCAACACCGAAGAGGGGGAGCTGTTTTTT
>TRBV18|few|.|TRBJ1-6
CASSPTSGFYNSPLHF
TGTGCCAGCTCCCCGACGAGCGGGTTTTATAATTCACCCCTCCACTTT
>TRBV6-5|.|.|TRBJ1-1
CASSYSREGSTEAFF
TGTGCCAGCAGTTACTCAAGGGAGGGGAGTACTGAAGCTTTCTTT
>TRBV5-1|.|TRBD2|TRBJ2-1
CASSGGAYNEQFF
TGCGCCAGCAGCGGGGGGGCCTACAATGAGCAGTTCTTC
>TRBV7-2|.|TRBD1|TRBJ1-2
CASSLAGGTGTYGYTF
TGTGCCAGCAGCTTAGCGGGGGGGACAGGGACCTATGGCTACACCTTC